The 22 T cell receptor beta chains reported below all come from one sample, sequenced in a study of cytomegalovirus exposure and HLA in healthy donors. Researchers ran the PCR with 60 Vbeta and 13 Jbeta primers. Assay used: immunoSEQ multiplex PCR; TCRdb lists only in-frame clones, some missing. In the table there are some 130,000 clones, 80% of which are singletons. Material for sequencing was PBMCs. Receptor source: a man younger than 40 in good health and CMV-seronegative.

The chain couples TRBV27 to TRBJ1-1; D is ambiguous. Germline CDR1 reads MNHEY; CDR2 reads SMNVEV (reference sequence). With 3 bases removed from V and 4 bases from J, the gap between germline ends came to 9 bases. This CDR3 is built from 13 residues. CDR3 in DNA: TGTGCCAGCAGTTTGCGGTATATCACTGAAGCTTTCTTT. Translation gives CASSLRYITEAFF.

As concerns this clone: At one end, the junction sequence differs from germline, possibly due to a read error. The V call is TRBV7-9, the J call TRBJ1-1; 11 nucleotides match TRBD1. CDR1 SEHNR and CDR2 FQNEAQ come from the germline V gene (reference sequence). The CDR3 is made up of 12 amino acids. The CDR3 sequence is CSSSRDRGEAFF. CDR3 nucleotides: TGTTCCAGCTCCCGGGACAGGGGGGAGGCTTTCTTT.

V usage is TRBV30 and J usage is TRBJ2-7, with 7 bases that match TRBD2. CDR1 is GTSNPN and CDR2 is SVGIG in the germline V gene (reference sequence). V trimming: 4 bases; J trimming: 4 bases; junction bases outside the gene matches: 10. The CDR3 is 14 amino acids. The CDR3 spells CAWTHLGGSYEQYF. The CDR3 DNA sequence: TGTGCCTGGACGCATCTCGGCGGGAGTTACGAGCAGTACTTC. Full variable domain (outside the CDR3, taken from reference TRBV30 and TRBJ2-7): SQTIHQWPATLVQPVGSPLSLECTVEGTSNPNLYWYRQAAGRGLQLLFYSVGIGQISSEVPQNLSASRPQDRQFILSSKKLLLSDSGFYLCAWTHLGGSYEQYFGPGTRLTVT.

V gene TRBV6-1 combines with J gene TRBJ2-7; 7 bases line up with TRBD2. Per the germline V gene, CDR1 is MNHNS and CDR2 is SASEGT. The length of the CDR3 is 12 residues. V was pared by 4 bases and J by 9 bases, with 6 bases of the junction left unmatched. CDR3 in DNA: TGTGCCAGCAGTGCGGGGAGGGAGGGGCAGTACTTC. Amino acid sequence: CASSAGREGQYF.

This clone was detected a few times. The V gene is TRBV6-5, the J gene TRBJ2-7; D call uncertain. In germline, CDR1 is MNHEY, CDR2 SVGAGI. V dropped 3 bases and J dropped 2 bases, with 14 bases sitting between them. The CDR3 has 15 amino acids. The CDR3 nucleotides are TGTGCCAGCAGTTATACTATCGCCAAACCCTACGAGCAGTACTTC. Translated: CASSYTIAKPYEQYF.

The CDR3 spells CASSLRTGGKTEAFF. The CDR3, as DNA: TGTGCCAGCAGTTTACGTACAGGGGGAAAAACTGAAGCTTTCTTT. The chain joins TRBV27 to TRBJ1-1; 8 nucleotides match TRBD1. CDR1 and CDR2 from the germline V gene are MNHEY and SMNVEV (reference sequence). CDR3 length: 15 residues. The junction had 7 bases not matched to a gene; V was cut back by 2 bases and J by 5 bases.

V usage is TRBV18 and J usage is TRBJ1-2; the D is unclear. Trimming removed 6 bases at V and 5 bases at J, with 16 bases between. The CDR3 is 14 residues long. Germline values: CDR1 KGHSH, CDR2 LQKENI. The CDR3 DNA reads as TGTGCCAGCTCCCCCGGGAGGGATCCGTATGGCTACACCTTC. It is translated as CASSPGRDPYGYTF.

The V call is TRBV14, the J call TRBJ2-5; tentative D call: TRBD1 (6 bases). This CDR3 spans 15 amino acids. The germline V gene has CDR1 SGHDN and CDR2 FVKESK. V was pared by 1 base and J by 1 base, with 10 bases between. CDR3 DNA: TGTGCCAGCAGCCAAGGCGACAGGCGCCAAGAGACCCAGTACTTC. Amino acids: CASSQGDRRQETQYF.

CDR3 in DNA: TGTGCCAGCAACCTCCTTGGGCTAGCTTCGAGCGAGCAGTACTTC. Its translation: CASNLLGLASSEQYF. This chain joins TRBV5-5 and TRBJ2-7; the D gene is possibly TRBD2 (5 bases). Germline V gene data show CDR1 as SGHKS and CDR2 as YYEKEE (reference sequence). V was trimmed by 6 bases and J by 6 bases, leaving 22 bases between them. The CDR3 consists of 15 residues.

V and J are TRBV5-1 and TRBJ2-7, with 8 bases fitting TRBD1. The CDR3 loop spans 16 amino acids. The germline CDR1 and CDR2 sequences are SGHRS and YFSETQ. With V trimmed by 4 bases and J by 3 bases, 12 bases remained unmatched. The CDR3 region has the DNA TGCGCCAGCAGCGGAAAAGGACAGGGCCCCTTCTACGAGCAGTACTTC. It codes for CASSGKGQGPFYEQYF. Full variable domain (missing parts from reference TRBV5-1 and TRBJ2-7): KAGVTQTPRYLIKTRGQQVTLSCSPISGHRSVSWYQQTPGQGLQFLFEYFSETQRNKGNFPGRFSGRQFSNSRSEMNVSTLELGDSALYLCASSGKGQGPFYEQYFGPGTRLTVT.

The chain employs TRBV18 and TRBJ2-7, with D possibly being TRBD2 (5 bases). Germline CDR1 reads KGHSH; CDR2 reads LQKENI. Trimming removed 2 bases from V and 5 bases from J, with 16 bases in between. This CDR3 is 15 amino acids long. In DNA, the CDR3 is TGTGCCAGCTCACCATTGGACTCCTCCGGGAACGAGCAGTACTTC. It codes for CASSPLDSSGNEQYF.

The chain couples TRBV29-1 to TRBJ1-3, with D perhaps matching TRBD1 (6 bases). Germline CDR1 and CDR2: SQVTM and ANQGSEA. Trimming cost V 5 bases and J 2 bases, with 16 bases left between them. The CDR3 covers 15 residues. The CDR3 DNA reads TGCAGCGTTCAACAGGGCCCGGAGCCTGGAAACACCATATATTTT. Its translation: CSVQQGPEPGNTIYF.

This chain links TRBV28 with TRBJ2-7; TRBD2 might be the D (5 bases). Trimming took off 7 bases at V and 2 bases at J, with 18 bases between the two ends. CDR1 MDHEN and CDR2 SYDVKM come from the germline V gene. The length of the CDR3 is 15 residues. The CDR3 here is CASTLGVSPPYEQYF. The CDR3 DNA follows: TGTGCCAGCACCTTGGGAGTTTCCCCCCCCTACGAGCAGTACTTC.

This clone was counted a few times. The rearrangement links TRBV11-3 to TRBJ2-2, with a weak D call TRBD1 (6 bases). CDR3 size: 17 residues. Trimming removed 0 bases at V and 4 bases at J, with 15 bases between. Germline-derived CDR1 and CDR2 are SGHNT and YENEEA. The CDR3 here is CASSLDPSGTFTGELFF. DNA of the CDR3: TGTGCCAGCAGCTTAGATCCATCAGGGACATTCACCGGGGAGCTGTTTTTT.

The chain employs TRBV2 and TRBJ1-5; D possibly corresponds to TRBD1 (6 bases). The CDR3 has 16 residues. The germline CDR1 and CDR2 sequences are SNHLY and FYNNEI. Trimming took 1 base from V and 0 from J, leaving 10 bases between them. The CDR3 coding sequence is TGTGCCAGCAGTGAAGTGGTCAGGGGTAGCAATCAGCCCCAGCATTTT. It encodes CASSEVVRGSNQPQHF.

The chain joins TRBV19 to TRBJ2-7; tentatively, D is TRBD2 (6 bases). Germline lookup yields CDR1 LNHDA and CDR2 SQIVND (reference sequence). V lost 4 bases and J 4 bases, leaving 14 bases between the germline ends. The CDR3 has 14 residues. CDR3 sequence: CASSRGDLLYEQYF. CDR3 DNA sequence: TGTGCCAGTAGTAGGGGGGATTTGTTGTACGAGCAGTACTTC.

On this clone: One end of the junction varies from germline; a read error may be responsible. The chain recombines TRBV5-1 with TRBJ2-1, with 7 bases that match TRBD1. Per germline, CDR1 SGHRS and CDR2 YFSETQ. The CDR3 loop spans 16 amino acids. The CDR3 sequence: CAGSHRGQLVTDEQFF. In DNA, the CDR3 is TGCGCCGGCAGCCATAGGGGACAGCTTGTGACGGATGAGCAGTTCTTC.

The chain combines TRBV7-2 with TRBJ2-3, with 9 bases that match TRBD2. The CDR3 is 14 amino acids. J was trimmed by 10 bases and V by 1 base; bases with no gene match: 6. Germline V gene sequence: CDR1 SGHTA, CDR2 FQGNSA. In DNA, the CDR3 is TGTGCCAGCAGCTTAGTACGCGGGGGGGGATCGCAGTATTTT. It translates to CASSLVRGGGSQYF.

In this sample, this clone turned up a few times. The genes are TRBV5-6 and TRBJ1-4; D gene unclear. The CDR3 is made up of 13 amino acids. The V gene's germline CDR1 is SGHDT and CDR2 YYEEEE. Trimming stripped 3 bases from V and 8 bases from J, with 11 bases between. The CDR3 reads CASSSFGREKLFF. CDR3 coding DNA: TGTGCCAGCAGCTCGTTCGGCAGGGAAAAACTGTTTTTT.

CDR3 amino acids: CASSPGQGNTIYF. CDR3 in DNA: TGTGCCAGCAGCCCCGGACAGGGAAACACCATATATTTT. The chain recombines TRBV7-9 with TRBJ1-3, with D perhaps matching TRBD1 (6 bases). The V end lost 5 bases, the J end lost 4 bases, and 9 bases lay between the germline ends. Germline lookup yields CDR1 SEHNR and CDR2 FQNEAQ (reference sequence). This CDR3 region has 13 residues.

This clone showed up just a few times. This rearrangement joins TRBV7-9 to TRBJ2-7; 9 nucleotides match TRBD2. CDR1 and CDR2 (germline): SEHNR, FQNEAQ (reference sequence). The CDR3 sequence is 13 residues long. V gave up 5 bases and J gave up 7 bases; unmatched junction bases: 6. CDR3 in amino acids: CASSGGGVIEQYF. The CDR3 coding sequence is TGTGCCAGCAGCGGCGGGGGGGTCATAGAGCAGTACTTC.

J is TRBJ2-7 and V is TRBV4-3; no firm D call. Per the germline V gene, CDR1 is LGHNA and CDR2 is YSLEER. The CDR3 totals 13 residues. V lost 0 bases, J lost 4 bases, and 7 bases lay in between. CDR3 amino acids: CASSQDSRYEQYF. The CDR3 bases are TGCGCCAGCAGCCAAGATAGCCGATACGAGCAGTACTTC.